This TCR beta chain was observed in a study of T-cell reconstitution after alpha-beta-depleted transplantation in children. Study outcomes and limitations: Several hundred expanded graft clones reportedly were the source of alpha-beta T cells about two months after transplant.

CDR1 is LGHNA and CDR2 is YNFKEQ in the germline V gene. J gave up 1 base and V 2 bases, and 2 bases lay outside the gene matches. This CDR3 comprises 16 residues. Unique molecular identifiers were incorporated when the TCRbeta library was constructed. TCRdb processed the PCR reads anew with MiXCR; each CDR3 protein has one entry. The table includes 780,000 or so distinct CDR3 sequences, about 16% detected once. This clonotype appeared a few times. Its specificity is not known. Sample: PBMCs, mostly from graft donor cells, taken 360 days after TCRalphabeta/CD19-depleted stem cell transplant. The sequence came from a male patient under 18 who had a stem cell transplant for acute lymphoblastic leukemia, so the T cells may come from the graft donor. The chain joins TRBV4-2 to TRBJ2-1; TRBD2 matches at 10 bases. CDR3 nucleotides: TGTGCCAGCAGCCAACTAGCGGGAGAATCCTACAATGAGCAGTTCTTC. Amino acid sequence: CASSQLAGESYNEQFF.